The 6 T cell receptor beta chains reported below all come from one sample, sequenced in a study of blood T cell repertoires in COVID-19. TCRdb's table, derived via immunoSEQ multiplex PCR, lists solely in-frame clones and lacks some. This repertoire shows fewer than 200,000 clones, about 72% found once; its top ten account for 17%. Sequenced sample: PBMCs or T cells enriched from blood (not recorded which). The source is a woman in her 50s who had recovered from COVID-19.

The genes are TRBV3-1 (or the pseudogene TRBV3-2) and TRBJ1-6; the match to TRBD1 covers 8 bases. CDR3 length: 18 amino acids. J lost 10 bases, V lost 7 bases, and 21 bases had no gene match. Looked up from germline, CDR1 is LGHDT and CDR2 is YNNKEL (reference sequence). CDR3 in amino acids: CASTRRNRGRGVWSPLHF. CDR3 nucleotide sequence: TGTGCCAGCACCCGTAGGAACAGGGGGAGAGGTGTTTGGTCACCCCTCCACTTT.

The V gene is TRBV5-8, the J gene TRBJ1-2; possibly TRBD1 for D (5 bases). The V gene lost 1 base and the J gene lost 6 bases, with 13 bases spanning the gap. The germline V gene encodes CDR1 SGHTS and CDR2 YDEGEE. The CDR3 is 14 amino acids. The DNA for the CDR3 is TGTGCCAGCAGCTTGATTCAGGGTAGGGATGGCTACACCTTC. As protein: CASSLIQGRDGYTF.

The V and J genes are TRBV5-1 and TRBJ2-7; 7 nucleotides match TRBD2. Germline V gene sequence: CDR1 SGHRS, CDR2 YFSETQ. This CDR3 region has 17 residues. Trimming removed 0 bases from V and 0 bases from J; junction bases left unmatched: 9. DNA for the CDR3: TGCGCCAGCAGCTTGGCCGGGGGGTTGGCTGCCTCCTACGAGCAGTACTTC. It translates to CASSLAGGLAASYEQYF.

The CDR3 sequence is CASSLDINEQFF. CDR3 DNA: TGTGCCAGCAGCTTAGACATAAATGAGCAGTTCTTC. The gene calls are TRBV7-9 and TRBJ2-1; no definite D call. There are 12 residues in the CDR3. Trimming left V 1 base short and J 7 bases short, with 5 bases between. The germline V gene has CDR1 SEHNR and CDR2 FQNEAQ (reference sequence).

A single count supports this clone. This chain links TRBV27 with TRBJ2-2; 10 positions agree with TRBD1. The CDR3 is 16 residues long. J gave up 4 bases and V 4 bases, and 6 bases lay outside the gene matches. Germline loops: CDR1 MNHEY, CDR2 SMNVEV (reference sequence). This CDR3 reads CASSSLDRGATGELFF. CDR3 coding DNA: TGTGCCAGCAGTTCCCTGGACAGGGGGGCCACCGGGGAGCTGTTTTTT.

This clone occurred a few times. The chain employs TRBV19 and TRBJ1-1, with a possible D match to TRBD1 (5 bases). Looked up from germline, CDR1 is LNHDA and CDR2 is SQIVND (reference sequence). The CDR3 runs to 17 residues. Trimming removed 10 bases at V and 1 base at J, with 25 bases between. Written as DNA, the CDR3 is TGTGCCATTAAACCACAGGCCGACGTCCCTTCGAACACTGAAGCTTTCTTT. Its protein is CAIKPQADVPSNTEAFF.